This T cell receptor beta chain was captured in a study of T-cell reconstitution after alpha-beta-depleted transplantation in children. Trimming left V 4 bases short and J 4 bases short, with 16 bases between. The V gene's germline CDR1 is SEHNR and CDR2 FQNEAQ (reference sequence). This CDR3 region has 15 residues. This sample's TCRbeta library carried unique molecular identifier barcodes. TCRdb re-called the PCR reads through MiXCR, storing one row per CDR3 protein. The profile shows some 600,000 distinct CDR3 sequences, 16% of them singletons. In its sample, this clonotype was seen many times. The source was PBMCs from the stem cell graft donor, collected from the stem cell graft. The TCR sequence derives from a human donor who donated a stem cell graft to a child with acute myeloid leukemia. V is TRBV7-9 and J is TRBJ1-2; the D gene is possibly TRBD1 (6 bases). This CDR3 reads CASSSSLGAGYGYTF. The CDR3 coding sequence is TGTGCCAGCAGCTCCTCCCTGGGGGCTGGCTATGGCTACACCTTC.